This T cell receptor beta chain was recorded in a study of neurological immune-mediated disorders. Findings of the study overall: As far as clinical or MRI features were concerned, none was associated with the multiple sclerosis repertoire cluster. None of the CDR3 amino acid sequences found in expanded clones was shared across subjects. This suggests that the TCR-beta repertoires were private in all groups.

Germline V lookup: CDR1 SGHRS, CDR2 YFSETQ. There are 15 residues in the CDR3. Trimming left V 0 bases short and J 1 base short, with 10 bases between. Via MiXCR, TCRdb re-called the 5' RACE reads, giving one row per CDR3 protein. The sample holds tens of thousands of distinct CDR3 sequences, just over 2.5% seen once. In its sample, this clonotype was seen many times. Antigen: not known. The sample was PBMCs. The receptor comes from a woman between 25 and 40 years old with multiple sclerosis. V gene TRBV5-1 combines with J gene TRBJ1-1; weak D call: TRBD1 (5 bases). This chain's CDR3 is CASSLAGAANTEAFF. Here the CDR3 DNA reads TGCGCCAGCAGCTTGGCCGGGGCGGCGAACACTGAAGCTTTCTTT.